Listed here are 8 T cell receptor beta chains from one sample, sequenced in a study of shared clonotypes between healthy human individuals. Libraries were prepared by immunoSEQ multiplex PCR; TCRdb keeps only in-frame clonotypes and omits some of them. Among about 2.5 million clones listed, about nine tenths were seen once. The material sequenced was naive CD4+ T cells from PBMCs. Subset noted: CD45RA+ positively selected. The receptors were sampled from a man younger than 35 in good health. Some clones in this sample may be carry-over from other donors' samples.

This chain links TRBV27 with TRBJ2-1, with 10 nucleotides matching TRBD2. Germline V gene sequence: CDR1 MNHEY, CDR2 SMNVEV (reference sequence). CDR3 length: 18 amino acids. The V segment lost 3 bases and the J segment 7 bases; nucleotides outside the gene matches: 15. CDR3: CASSFSGPTSGLQNEQFF. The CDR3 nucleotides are TGTGCCAGCAGTTTTAGCGGGCCGACTAGCGGGTTACAAAATGAGCAGTTCTTC.

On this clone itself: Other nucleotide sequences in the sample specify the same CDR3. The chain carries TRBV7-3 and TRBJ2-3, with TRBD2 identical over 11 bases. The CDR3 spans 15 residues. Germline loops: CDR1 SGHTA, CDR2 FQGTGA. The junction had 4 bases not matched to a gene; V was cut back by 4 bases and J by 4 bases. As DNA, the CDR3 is TGTGCCAGCAGCTCACTAGCGGGAGTAGCAGATACGCAGTATTTT. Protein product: CASSSLAGVADTQYF.

This CDR3 is CASSYSFPDTQYF. The CDR3 DNA reads as TGTGCCAGCAGTTACTCCTTTCCGGATACGCAGTATTTT. The gene calls are TRBV6-5 and TRBJ2-3; D not certain. With 0 bases removed from V and 6 bases from J, the gap between germline ends came to 7 bases. Per germline, CDR1 MNHEY and CDR2 SVGAGI. CDR3 length equals 13 residues.

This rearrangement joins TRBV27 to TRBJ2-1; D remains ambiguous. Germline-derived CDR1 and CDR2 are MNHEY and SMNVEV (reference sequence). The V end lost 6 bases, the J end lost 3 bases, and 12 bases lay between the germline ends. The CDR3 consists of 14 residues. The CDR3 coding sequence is TGTGCCAGCAGGATCAGGTTACGCTACAATGAGCAGTTCTTC. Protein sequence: CASRIRLRYNEQFF.

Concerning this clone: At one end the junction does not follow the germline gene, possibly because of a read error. The CDR3 region has the DNA TGTGCCAGCAGCTTAGCCACCGGGACTGGATTTCTCTTC. It encodes CASSLATGTGFLF. V is TRBV7-2 and J is TRBJ2-1; possible D gene TRBD2, 6 bases. Germline CDR1 is SGHTA and CDR2 is FQGNSA. There are 13 residues in the CDR3.

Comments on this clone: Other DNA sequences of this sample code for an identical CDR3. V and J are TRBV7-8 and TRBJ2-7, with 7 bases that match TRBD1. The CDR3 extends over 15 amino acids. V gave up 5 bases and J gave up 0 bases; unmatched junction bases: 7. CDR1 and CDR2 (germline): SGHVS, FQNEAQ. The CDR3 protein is CASSLTGTASYEQYF. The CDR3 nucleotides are TGTGCCAGCAGCCTGACCGGGACAGCCTCCTACGAGCAGTACTTC.

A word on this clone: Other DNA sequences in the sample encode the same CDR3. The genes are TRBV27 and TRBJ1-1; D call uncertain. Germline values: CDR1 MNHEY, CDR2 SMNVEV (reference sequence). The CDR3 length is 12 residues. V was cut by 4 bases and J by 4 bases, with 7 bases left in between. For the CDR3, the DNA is TGTGCCAGCAGTTCCTTGAGCACTGAAGCTTTCTTT. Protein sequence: CASSSLSTEAFF.

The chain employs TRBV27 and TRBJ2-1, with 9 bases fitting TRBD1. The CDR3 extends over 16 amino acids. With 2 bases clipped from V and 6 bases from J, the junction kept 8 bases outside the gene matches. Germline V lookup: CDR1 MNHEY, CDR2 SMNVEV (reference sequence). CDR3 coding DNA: TGTGCCAGCAGTTTAAGAACCGGGACAGGGATCAATGAGCAGTTCTTC. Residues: CASSLRTGTGINEQFF.